The clone carrying this TCR beta chain was counted a few times. The data were taken from a study of cytomegalovirus exposure and HLA in healthy donors. There are 14 residues in the CDR3. Per germline, CDR1 KGHSH and CDR2 LQKENI. Trimming shortened V by 4 bases and J by 3 bases, and 12 bases separated the two germline ends. Primers: 60 Vbeta forward and 13 Jbeta reverse. TCRdb's copy holds only in-frame clones and misses some; the assay was immunoSEQ multiplex PCR. The sample holds 95,000 to 100,000 clones, roughly 79% seen once. Source material: PBMCs. V gene TRBV18 combines with J gene TRBJ2-5; D possibly corresponds to TRBD2 (6 bases). The origin of this receptor is a man aged 35-49 years in good health and CMV-seronegative. CDR3 coding DNA: TGTGCCAGCTCACTGACGCGGGGAAAAGAGACCCAGTACTTC. Protein sequence: CASSLTRGKETQYF.